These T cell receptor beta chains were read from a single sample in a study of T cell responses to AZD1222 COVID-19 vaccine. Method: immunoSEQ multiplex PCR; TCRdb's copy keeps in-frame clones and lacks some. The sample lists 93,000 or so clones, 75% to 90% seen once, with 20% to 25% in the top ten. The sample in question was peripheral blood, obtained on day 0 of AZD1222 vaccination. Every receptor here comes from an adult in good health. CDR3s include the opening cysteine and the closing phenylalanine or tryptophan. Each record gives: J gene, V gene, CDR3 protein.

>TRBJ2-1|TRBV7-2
CASSLGLAGADEQFF
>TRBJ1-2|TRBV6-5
CASSYSRGLHYGYTF
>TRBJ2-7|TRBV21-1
CASSQGRGVSSYEQYF
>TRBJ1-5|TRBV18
CASSPLEDQPQHF
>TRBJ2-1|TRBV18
CASSPGGGSSYNEQFF
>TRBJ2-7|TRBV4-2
CASSAPDTGTYEQYF
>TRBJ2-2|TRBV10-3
CATRSGGELFF
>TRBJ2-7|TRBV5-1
CASSLGTGEYEQYF
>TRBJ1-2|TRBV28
CASSPWTGKGAGYTF
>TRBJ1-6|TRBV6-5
CASTLGEAYNSPLHF
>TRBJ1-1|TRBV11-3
CASSTQGGTEAFF
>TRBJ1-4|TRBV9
CASSLPDSNEKLFF
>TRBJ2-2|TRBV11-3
CASSLLGGGGTGELFF
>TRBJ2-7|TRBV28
CASSLLGQGNEQYF
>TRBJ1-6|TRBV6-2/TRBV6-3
CASSLGGAYNSPLHF
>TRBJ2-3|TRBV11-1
CASSFLGTDTQYF
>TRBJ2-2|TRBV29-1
CSVAGQAHTGELFF